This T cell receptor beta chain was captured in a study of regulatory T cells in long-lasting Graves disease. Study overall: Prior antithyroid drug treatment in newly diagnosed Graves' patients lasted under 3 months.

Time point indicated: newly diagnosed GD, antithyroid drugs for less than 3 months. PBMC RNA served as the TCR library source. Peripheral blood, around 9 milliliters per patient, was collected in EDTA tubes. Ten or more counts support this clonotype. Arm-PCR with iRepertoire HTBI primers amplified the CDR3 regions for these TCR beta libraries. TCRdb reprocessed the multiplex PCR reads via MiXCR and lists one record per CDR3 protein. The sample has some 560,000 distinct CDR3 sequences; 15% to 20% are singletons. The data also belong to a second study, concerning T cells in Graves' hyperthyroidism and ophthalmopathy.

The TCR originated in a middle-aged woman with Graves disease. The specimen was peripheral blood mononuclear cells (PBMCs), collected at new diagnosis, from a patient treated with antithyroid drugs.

The CDR3 spells CAIWGNTEAFF. In DNA form, the CDR3 reads TGTGCCATCTGGGGGAACACTGAAGCTTTCTTT. The chain combines TRBV28 with TRBJ1-1; D not resolved. The V and J ends lost 10 bases and 1 base respectively, with 7 bases between them. Germline loops: CDR1 MDHEN, CDR2 SYDVKM. The CDR3 contains 11 residues.